This TCR beta chain was identified in a study of regulatory T cells in long-lasting Graves disease. The germline V and J ends were trimmed by 0 bases and 5 bases, with 11 bases remaining between them. In germline, CDR1 is MGHRA, CDR2 YSYEKL. The CDR3 totals 15 residues. Arm-PCR with iRepertoire HTBI primers amplified the CDR3 regions for these TCR beta libraries. From the multiplex PCR reads, TCRdb called clonotypes with MiXCR, one entry per CDR3 protein. This sample has under 300,000 distinct CDR3 sequences, with about 19% found just once. In its sample, this clonotype was seen many times. The time point: newly diagnosed GD, antithyroid drugs for less than 3 months. Extracted RNA from PBMCs served as the source of the TCR library.

This receptor was identified in a female donor with Graves disease. The chain recombines TRBV4-1 with TRBJ1-5; no firm D call. The source material was peripheral blood mononuclear cells (PBMCs), sampled at new diagnosis, from a patient treated with antithyroid drugs. The chain's CDR3 is CASSQDKQGHQPQHF. CDR3 bases: TGCGCCAGCAGCCAAGATAAACAAGGACATCAGCCCCAGCATTTT.